Shown below are 15 T cell receptor beta chains from a single sample sequenced in a study of blood T cells in healthy people across ages. The authors ran a second PCR of roughly 6 to 12 cycles using a sample-barcoded 5' primer and a J-beta primer mix. TCRdb recomputed calls from the 5' RACE reads with MiXCR, one row per CDR3 protein. The table lists about 1 million distinct CDR3 sequences, 45% of them singletons. The sample was blood. Receptors were obtained from a woman aged 55-75 years in good health.

V usage is TRBV7-9 and J usage is TRBJ2-1; TRBD2 aligns across 13 bases. After removal of 1 base from V and 8 bases from J, the junction contained 8 bases not matched to a gene. Germline V CDR1 and CDR2: SEHNR, FQNEAQ (reference sequence). The CDR3 has 17 amino acids. CDR3 sequence reads: CASSLGGLAGTYDEQFF. CDR3 DNA sequence: TGTGCCAGCAGCTTAGGGGGACTAGCGGGAACATACGATGAGCAGTTCTTC.

This chain uses TRBV9 with TRBJ1-1; 7 bases align to TRBD1. Germline trimming cut 4 bases from V and 5 bases from J; bases unmatched to any gene: 8. Germline-derived CDR1 and CDR2 are SGDLS and YYNGEE. The CDR3 loop spans 14 amino acids. The CDR3 protein is CASSPGTAWTEAFF. For the CDR3, the DNA is TGTGCCAGCAGCCCAGGGACAGCTTGGACTGAAGCTTTCTTT.

This chain connects TRBV27 to TRBJ2-2, with a weak D call TRBD1 (5 bases). The germline V and J ends were trimmed by 4 bases and 3 bases, with 15 bases remaining between them. The length of the CDR3 is 16 residues. CDR1 is MNHEY and CDR2 is SMNVEV in the germline V gene (reference sequence). CDR3 residues: CASSSPRTSYTGELFF. In nucleotides, the CDR3 is TGTGCCAGCAGTTCCCCTCGGACAAGTTACACCGGGGAGCTGTTTTTT.

The CDR3 spells CASSAIAGDSYEQYF. DNA of the CDR3: TGTGCCAGCAGCGCTATAGCAGGGGACTCCTACGAGCAGTACTTC. This chain joins TRBV11-2 and TRBJ2-7; D possibly corresponds to TRBD1 (6 bases). This CDR3 is built from 15 residues. Germline CDR1 reads SGHAT; CDR2 reads FQNNGV. The germline V and J ends were trimmed by 5 bases and 0 bases, with 14 bases remaining between them. Together with reference TRBV11-2 and TRBJ2-7, the CDR3 gives the full variable domain: EAGVAQSPRYKIIEKRQSVAFWCNPISGHATLYWYQQILGQGPKLLIQFQNNGVVDDSQLPKDRFSAERLKGVDSTLKIQPAKLEDSAVYLCASSAIAGDSYEQYFGPGTRLTVT.

The chain couples TRBV6-6 to TRBJ1-1, with D maybe TRBD1 (5 bases). The CDR3 runs 12 residues. V lost 8 bases and J lost 0, with 7 bases in between. CDR1 and CDR2 (germline): MNHNY, SVGAGI (reference sequence). CDR3 amino acids: CASGGMNTEAFF. The CDR3 nucleotides read TGTGCCAGCGGGGGGATGAACACTGAAGCTTTCTTT.

The chain uses TRBV4-2 and TRBJ2-5; D is unresolved. The better agreement between TRBJ2-7 and the DNA end casts doubt on the J call. Germline V gene data show CDR1 as LGHNA and CDR2 as YNFKEQ. This CDR3 region has 12 residues. Here the CDR3 reads CAGSGSHYEQYF. In nucleotides, the CDR3 is TGTGCCGGCTCCGGGTCCCACTACGAGCAGTACTTC.

With regard to this clonotype: A junction end diverges from the germline sequence, so it may reflect a read error. The DNA for the CDR3 is TGTGCCGGCAGCGTAGGACCGGGCGTATACGAGCAGTACTTC. As protein: CAGSVGPGVYEQYF. The genes are TRBV9 and TRBJ2-7; D unresolved. The germline V gene encodes CDR1 SGDLS and CDR2 YYNGEE. The CDR3 contains 14 residues.

The chain recombines TRBV20-1 with TRBJ2-2; 7 nucleotides agree with TRBD1. CDR1 is DFQATT, CDR2 SNEGSKA, per germline (reference sequence). V was pared by 5 bases and J by 5 bases, with 8 bases of the junction left unmatched. This CDR3 region has 14 residues. CDR3: CSALRGTATGELFF. The CDR3 coding sequence is TGCAGTGCTCTGCGAGGGACAGCTACCGGGGAGCTGTTTTTT.

V usage is TRBV6-4 and J usage is TRBJ1-2, with 10 bases identical to TRBD1. Germline-derived CDR1 and CDR2 are MRHNA and SNTAGT. This CDR3 has 15 residues. Trimming cost V 4 bases and J 3 bases; bases outside gene matches: 5. CDR3 amino acids: CASSVTGTGDYGYTF. DNA of the CDR3: TGTGCCAGCAGTGTAACCGGGACAGGGGACTATGGCTACACCTTC.

This clonotype has just a few counts. The chain combines TRBV9 with TRBJ2-5; 8 nucleotides line up with TRBD1. There are 16 residues in the CDR3. V was clipped by 0 bases and J by 2 bases; unmatched bases: 6. Germline assignment: CDR1 SGDLS and CDR2 YYNGEE. The CDR3 region is CASSVAGTGGQETQYF. In nucleotides, the CDR3 is TGTGCCAGCAGCGTAGCCGGGACAGGAGGGCAAGAGACCCAGTACTTC.

The chain uses TRBV9 and TRBJ2-7; 9 nucleotides agree with TRBD1. This CDR3 is 14 amino acids long. Trimming took 5 bases from V and 11 from J; bases not matched to a gene: 14. Germline CDR1 SGDLS, CDR2 YYNGEE. CDR3 sequence (DNA): TGTGCCAGCAGTGATCGTGGGGACAGGGCATTTGAGTACTTC. This translates into CASSDRGDRAFEYF.

About this clonotype: The junction and the germline gene differ at one end; a read error may be behind it. V gene TRBV2 combines with J gene TRBJ2-1; 7 nucleotides agree with TRBD2. The length of the CDR3 is 16 residues. Germline CDR1 is SNHLY and CDR2 is FYNNEI. This CDR3 is CVSSPSGISSYNEQFF. CDR3 DNA sequence: TGTGTCAGCAGTCCTAGCGGTATCAGCTCCTACAATGAGCAGTTCTTC.

The CDR3 sequence is CAISALTGSSYNEQYF. CDR3 bases: TGTGCCATCAGTGCACTGACAGGGTCATCCTACAATGAGCAGTACTTC. This chain joins TRBV10-3 and TRBJ2-1; 7 bases fit TRBD1. The J call is uncertain, as TRBJ2-7 better fits the DNA end. Germline CDR1 ENHRY, CDR2 SYGVKD. The CDR3 has 16 residues.

This chain uses TRBV28 with TRBJ1-1, with D hard to call. Trimming removed 3 bases at V and 7 bases at J, with 9 bases between. This CDR3 is 12 amino acids long. CDR1 is MDHEN and CDR2 is SYDVKM in the germline V gene. The CDR3 region is CASSFGSVEAFF. In nucleotides, the CDR3 is TGTGCCAGCAGTTTCGGGTCAGTTGAAGCTTTCTTT.

The gene calls are TRBV5-5 and TRBJ2-1; D ambiguous. This CDR3 has 13 residues. Per germline, CDR1 SGHKS and CDR2 YYEKEE (reference sequence). Trimming removed 6 bases at V and 6 bases at J, with 13 bases between. CDR3 bases: TGTGCCAGCACCCTCGGCCGCAGCAATGAGCAGTTCTTC. Amino acid sequence: CASTLGRSNEQFF. Full variable domain (missing parts from reference TRBV5-5 and TRBJ2-1): DAGVTQSPTHLIKTRGQQVTLRCSPISGHKSVSWYQQVLGQGPQFIFQYYEKEERGRGNFPDRFSARQFPNYSSELNVNALLLGDSALYLCASTLGRSNEQFFGPGTRLTVL.